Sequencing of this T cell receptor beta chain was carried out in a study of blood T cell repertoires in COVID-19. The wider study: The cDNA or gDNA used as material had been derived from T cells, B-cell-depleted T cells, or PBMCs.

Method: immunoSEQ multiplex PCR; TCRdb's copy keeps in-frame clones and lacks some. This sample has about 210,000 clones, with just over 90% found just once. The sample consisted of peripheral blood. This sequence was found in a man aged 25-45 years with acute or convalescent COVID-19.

The CDR3 coding sequence is TGTGCCAGCAGGGAGGACAGGGGCGCCGAAAAACTGTTTTTT. Amino acid sequence: CASREDRGAEKLFF. The V gene is TRBV2, the J gene TRBJ1-4; TRBD1 aligns across 9 bases. Germline V gives CDR1 SNHLY, CDR2 FYNNEI. V was pared by 6 bases and J by 8 bases, with 7 bases of the junction left unmatched. The CDR3 is 14 residues long.